The entry below gives a single T cell receptor beta chain sequence along with its context. The antigen is not known. V gave up 0 bases and J gave up 1 base, with 15 bases separating them. Germline lookup yields CDR1 MNHNS and CDR2 SASEGT. This CDR3 region has 17 residues. The sample is drawn from a study of OX40 agonist ivuxolimab in advanced cancers. Study outcomes and limitations: A proportion of nonresponders additionally exhibited low normalized T-cell clonal expansion. Average numbers of expanded clones were greater in CD8+ T cells than in CD4+. With doses of 0.1-3.0 mg/kg, partial responders showed among the lowest clonal expansion.

Assay: immunoSEQ multiplex PCR; the TCRdb copy retains only in-frame clones and omits some. The sample contains about 80,000 clones, more than 90% of which appear only once. This sequence joins TRBV6-1 and TRBJ1-1, with D possibly TRBD1 on 5 matching bases. The origin of this receptor is an adult with an advanced solid tumor such as melanoma, head and neck, liver or kidney cancer. Sequencing was performed on CD4+ or CD8+ T cells sorted from blood, taken in a trial of the OX40 agonist ivuxolimab. The CDR3 nucleotides read TGTGCCAGCAGTGAAGCGTGGCCTAGGGGAGCGAACACTGAAGCTTTCTTT. It translates to CASSEAWPRGANTEAFF.